This T cell receptor (beta chain) is drawn from a study of blood T cell repertoires in COVID-19. Authors' methods: Estimated nucleated cell counts came from reference gene primer amplification. The table came from immunoSEQ multiplex PCR; TCRdb's copy has only in-frame clones and leaves some out. V, J and clone size derive from that table, while D and trimming were established from the DNA sequence. The repertoire includes fewer than 200,000 clones, approximately 82% of them detected once, and around 3.6% sits in the top ten. Germline V lookup: CDR1 SGDLS, CDR2 YYNGEE. Trimming pared 0 bases from V and 4 bases from J, leaving 17 bases between. The CDR3 runs 17 residues.

This rearrangement joins TRBV9 to TRBJ1-3; possible D gene TRBD1, 5 bases. The TCR comes from a woman aged 45-65 years in a cohort exposed to, infected with or recovered from COVID-19 (not recorded which). Sequencing input: PBMCs or T cells enriched from blood (not recorded which). The CDR3 loop reads CASSVEAGWLGGNTIYF. The CDR3 DNA sequence: TGTGCCAGCAGCGTAGAAGCAGGGTGGCTTGGAGGAAACACCATATATTTT.